This T cell receptor beta chain comes out of a study of radiotherapy plus CTLA-4 blockade in lung cancer (dated by TCRdb to 2017 to 2018). Study-level background: Objective responses were observed in 15% to 20% of enrolled patients, and disease control was achieved in 31%. General conclusions and limits of the study: After treatment with radiotherapy and ipilimumab, TCR clones that originated in tumors expanded in peripheral blood. The strongest predictors of response were reported to be early dynamic shifts in blood T cell clones along with a rise in serum interferon-beta following radiation.

In this study, focal radiation therapy paired with CTLA-4 blockade (ipilimumab) was tested in patients who had chemo-refractory metastatic non-small-cell lung cancer. Between the V and J ends, shortened by 2 bases and 5 bases respectively, the junction contains 9 bases. The CDR3, from cysteine to phenylalanine, totals 13 residues. CDR3 DNA only is kept here, 39 bases in frame from base 1. Per the germline V gene, MNHEY is the CDR1 and SVGAGI is the CDR2. The protocol used for the library was the immunoSEQ multiplex PCR assay. Entries here come from immuneACCESS through TCRdb and include only in-frame sequences with V and J called. Some clones fail to appear in such tables; in the studies checked, an unresolved V gene covers under half of the shortfall, and the cause of the remainder is unknown. The table for this sample lists 70,000 to 95,000 clones; about 87% of them were counted only once. The top ten constitute around 17% of the sample.

On this clone itself: Its recognized antigen is unknown. No much larger clone exists at a distance of one base, and base qualities are not known.

The specimen was peripheral blood, collected from a patient treated with radiotherapy plus ipilimumab. The sequence was collected from a human donor with non-small cell lung cancer that progressed on radiotherapy plus ipilimumab. The rearranged chain carries TRBV6-5 and TRBJ1-1; a tentative D call is TRBD1 (6 bases match). In nucleotide form, the sequence is TGTGCCAGCAGTTACCCGCAGGGGACTGAAGCTTTCTTT. It specifies CASSYPQGTEAFF.